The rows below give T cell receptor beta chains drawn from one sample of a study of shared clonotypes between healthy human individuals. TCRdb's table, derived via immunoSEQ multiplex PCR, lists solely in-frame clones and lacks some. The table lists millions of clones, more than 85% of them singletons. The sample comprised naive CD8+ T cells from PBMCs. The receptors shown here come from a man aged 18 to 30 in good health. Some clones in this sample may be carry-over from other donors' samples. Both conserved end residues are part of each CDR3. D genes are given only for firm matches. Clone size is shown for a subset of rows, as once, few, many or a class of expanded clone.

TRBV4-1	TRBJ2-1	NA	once	TGCGCCAGCAGCCAAAATACAATGAGGGAGCAGTTCTTC	CASSQNTMREQFF
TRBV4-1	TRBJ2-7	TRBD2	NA	TGCGCCAGCAGCCAAGAACTAGCGGGAGGGTTATACGAGCAGTACTTC	CASSQELAGGLYEQYF
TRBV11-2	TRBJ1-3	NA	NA	TGTGCCAGCAGCTTATGGGACCAAGGAAACACCATATATTTT	CASSLWDQGNTIYF
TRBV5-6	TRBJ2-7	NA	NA	TGTGCCAGCAGCTTGGGGCAGAATTACTACGAGCAGTACTTC	CASSLGQNYYEQYF
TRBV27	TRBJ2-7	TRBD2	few	TGTGCCAGCAGTGCCTTGGGGGGGAGGTACGAGCAGTACTTC	CASSALGGRYEQYF
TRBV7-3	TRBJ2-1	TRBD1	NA	TGTGCCAGCAGCACGACAGGGGGCAATGAGCAGTTCTTC	CASSTTGGNEQFF
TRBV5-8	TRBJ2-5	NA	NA	TGTGCCAGCAGCTTGGGGCAGGGACAAAGGGAGACCCAGTACTTC	CASSLGQGQRETQYF
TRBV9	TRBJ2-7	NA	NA	TGTGCCAGCAGCCCTGTAGGGATCCCTGGCTACGAGCAGTACTTC	CASSPVGIPGYEQYF
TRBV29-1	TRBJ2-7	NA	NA	TGCAGCGTTTTAGGGGGAGCGACCCTCTACGAGCAGTACTTC	CSVLGGATLYEQYF
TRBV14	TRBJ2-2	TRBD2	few	TGTGCCAGCAGCCGGGGACTAGCGGAGTTCGGGTGGTGGGAGCTGTTTTTT	CASSRGLAEFGWWELFF
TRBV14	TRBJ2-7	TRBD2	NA	TGTGCCAGCAGCCAAGATCGGGGACTAGCGGACGAGCAGTACTTC	CASSQDRGLADEQYF
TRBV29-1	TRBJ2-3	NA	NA	TGCAGCGTCGATGGGGTGAGGGAGATCTCAGCAGATACGCAGTATTTT	CSVDGVREISADTQYF
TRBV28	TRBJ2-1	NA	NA	TGTGCCAGCAGTTTATCTGAGGAAGATGAGCAGTTCTTC	CASSLSEEDEQFF
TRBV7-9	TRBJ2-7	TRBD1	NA	TGTGCCAGCAGCTTAGAGTCGGACAGGGTCCACGAGCAGTACTTC	CASSLESDRVHEQYF
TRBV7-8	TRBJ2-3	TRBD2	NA	TGTGCCAGCAGCCCCAAACTAGCGGGAGTCACAGATACGCAGTATTTT	CASSPKLAGVTDTQYF
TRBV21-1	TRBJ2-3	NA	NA	TGTGCCAGCACCCTGACTAGCGGGAGGGCCTCAGATACGCAGTATTTT	CASTLTSGRASDTQYF
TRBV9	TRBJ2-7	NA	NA	TGTGCCAGCAGTGTTCAACTCCTCCCCTACGAGCAGTACTTC	CASSVQLLPYEQYF
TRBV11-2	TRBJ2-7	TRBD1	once	TGTGCCAGCAGCCCGGGACAGGGGCGCGAGCAGTACTTC	CASSPGQGREQYF
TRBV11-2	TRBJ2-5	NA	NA	TGTGCCAGCAGCACCAGGGTGGAGGAGACCCAGTACTTC	CASSTRVEETQYF